Reported below is one T cell receptor (beta chain). Its antigen is undetermined. Some clones are missing from TCRdb's copy, which holds only in-frame ones; the method was immunoSEQ multiplex PCR. The sample carries 150,000 to 200,000 clones, approximately 91% recorded once. This specimen comes from a study of T cell responses to AZD1222 COVID-19 vaccine. The overall study: Second-dose schedules of about 4 or about 12 weeks were combined. Overall study findings and caveats: After the peak T cell response, and only then, were repertoires sampled.

The sample consisted of peripheral blood, taken on day 0 of AZD1222 vaccination. The sequence derives from an adult in good health.

As DNA, the CDR3 is TGTGCCAGCAGTATTTGGACAGGAGGGGGCTACACCTTC. Amino acid sequence: CASSIWTGGGYTF. The chain joins TRBV27 to TRBJ1-2, with 7 positions matching TRBD1. CDR3 size: 13 residues. The V and J ends lost 5 bases and 8 bases, in that order; junction bases with no gene match: 8. Germline assignment: CDR1 MNHEY and CDR2 SMNVEV (reference sequence).